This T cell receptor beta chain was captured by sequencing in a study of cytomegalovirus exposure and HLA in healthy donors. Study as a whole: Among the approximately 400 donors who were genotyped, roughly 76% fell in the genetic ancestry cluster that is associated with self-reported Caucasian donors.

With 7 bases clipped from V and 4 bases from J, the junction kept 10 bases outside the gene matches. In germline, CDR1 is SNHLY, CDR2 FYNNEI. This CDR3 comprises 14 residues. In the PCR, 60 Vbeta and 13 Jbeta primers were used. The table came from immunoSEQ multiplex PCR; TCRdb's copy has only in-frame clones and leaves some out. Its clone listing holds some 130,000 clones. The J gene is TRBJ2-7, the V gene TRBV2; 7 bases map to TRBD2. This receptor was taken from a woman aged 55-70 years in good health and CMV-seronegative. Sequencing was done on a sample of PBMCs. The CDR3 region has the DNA TGTGCCAGCAAAGGTGGGGAGGGGAATTACGAGCAGTACTTC. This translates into CASKGGEGNYEQYF.